This T cell receptor (beta chain) originates from a study of blood T cell repertoires in COVID-19 (TCRdb year 2020). A note on the overall study: Collaborator samples came from the United States, Italy and Spain and covered acute and convalescent phases of COVID-19. The material from the prospective study consisted of cDNA or gDNA derived from T cells, B-cell-depleted T cells, or PBMCs. Subjects who had been exposed to COVID-19, were actively infected with it, or had recovered from it provided the deeply sampled blood TCRbeta repertoires that made up the dataset. The repertoires were released in a freely available public database intended as a resource for research on the immune response to SARS-CoV-2. The samples were drawn from two sources: the first 160 participants of the ongoing ImmuneRACE study, and 1,254 subjects contributed by 6 global collaborators. Sample metadata almost always included a de-identified subject ID, COVID-19 status, age in years and sex. Where available, HLA class I and class II types were obtained from metadata supplied by the sample provider rather than from assay-based typing. General study outcomes and caveats: The amount of clinical and demographic metadata varied by source and participant and was provided uncurated.

Each collaborating institution followed its own protocols to collect whole blood in K2EDTA tubes. For TCRbeta analysis, collaborator samples were shipped as frozen whole blood, as isolated PBMCs, or as DNA extracted from either sample type. The trim is 5 bases for V and 0 bases for J, with a gap of 7 bases between the germline ends. The germline V gene (reference sequence) gives CDR1 as SEHNR and CDR2 as FQNEAQ. Reading from cysteine to phenylalanine, the CDR3 counts 13 amino acids. CDR3 DNA only is kept here, 39 bases in frame from base 1. TCRbeta CDR3 regions were amplified from genomic DNA by means of the immunoSEQ Assay, a bias-controlled multiplex PCR. The paper's data handling went like this. Within the assay, amplification of reference gene primers was used to estimate how many nucleated cells each sample contained. To quantify the absolute abundance of each unique TCRbeta CDR3 rearrangement, sequence reads were collapsed and filtered. For each sample, productive Simpson clonality was calculated by taking the square root of Simpson's diversity index across productive rearrangements. TCRdb's version of the immuneACCESS table is confined to in-frame rearrangements and falls short of the full clone set. An unresolved V gene accounts for under half of the shortfall where checked; the remainder is of unknown origin. For V, J and clone size, that table is used; D and trimming come from the DNA. In this sample the table shows 120,000 to 150,000 clones, around 80% of which occur a single time. Of the sample, around 7.2% falls within the top ten clones.

Details on this clone: Its antigen is currently not known. Within one base of it there is no much larger clone, and no base qualities were kept.

This clonotype was obtained from a woman in her forties or fifties in a cohort sampled during active or convalescent COVID-19. The specimen was peripheral blood. This chain is built from TRBV7-9 and TRBJ1-1, with TRBD1 as a weak D call on 6 bases. The CDR3 reads CASSGGMNTEAFF. The DNA sequence is TGTGCCAGCAGCGGGGGCATGAACACTGAAGCTTTCTTT.